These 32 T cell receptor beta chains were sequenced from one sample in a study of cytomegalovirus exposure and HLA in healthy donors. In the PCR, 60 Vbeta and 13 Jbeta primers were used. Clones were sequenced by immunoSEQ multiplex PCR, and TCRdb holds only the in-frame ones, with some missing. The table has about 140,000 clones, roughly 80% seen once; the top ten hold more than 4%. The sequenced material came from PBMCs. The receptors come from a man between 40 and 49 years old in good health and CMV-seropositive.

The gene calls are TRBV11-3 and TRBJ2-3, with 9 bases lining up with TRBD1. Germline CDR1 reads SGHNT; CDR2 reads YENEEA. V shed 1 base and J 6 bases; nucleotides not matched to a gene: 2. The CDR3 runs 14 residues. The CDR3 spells CASSLGTGDDTQYF. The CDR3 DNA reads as TGTGCCAGCAGCTTAGGGACAGGGGACGATACGCAGTATTTT. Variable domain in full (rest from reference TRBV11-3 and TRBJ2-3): EAGVVQSPRYKIIEKKQPVAFWCNPISGHNTLYWYLQNLGQGPELLIRYENEEAVDDSQLPKDRFSAERLKGVDSTLKIQPAELGDSAVYLCASSLGTGDDTQYFGPGTRLTVL.

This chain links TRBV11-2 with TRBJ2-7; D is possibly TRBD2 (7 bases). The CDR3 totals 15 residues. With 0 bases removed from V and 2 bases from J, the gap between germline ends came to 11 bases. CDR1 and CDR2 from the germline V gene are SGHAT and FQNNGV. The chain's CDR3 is CASSLERGGTYEQYF. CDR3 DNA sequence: TGTGCCAGCAGCTTAGAAAGGGGGGGGACCTACGAGCAGTACTTC.

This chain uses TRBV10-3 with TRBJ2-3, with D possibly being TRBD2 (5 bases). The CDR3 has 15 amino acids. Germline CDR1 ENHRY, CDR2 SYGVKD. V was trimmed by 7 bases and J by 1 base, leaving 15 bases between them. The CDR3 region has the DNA TGTGCCATCACCTCTTCACGGGGTCGCACAGATACGCAGTATTTT. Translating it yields CAITSSRGRTDTQYF.

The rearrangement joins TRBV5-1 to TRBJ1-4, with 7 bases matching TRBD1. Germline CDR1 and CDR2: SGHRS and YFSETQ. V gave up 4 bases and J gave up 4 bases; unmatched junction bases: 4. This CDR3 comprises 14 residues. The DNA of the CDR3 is TGCGCCAGCAGCCCGGGACAGATTAATGAAAAACTGTTTTTT. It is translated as CASSPGQINEKLFF.

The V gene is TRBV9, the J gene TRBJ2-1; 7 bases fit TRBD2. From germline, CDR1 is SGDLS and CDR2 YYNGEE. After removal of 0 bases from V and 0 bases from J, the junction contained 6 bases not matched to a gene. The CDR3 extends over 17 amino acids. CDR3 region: CASSVDTGGSSYNEQFF. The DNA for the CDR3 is TGTGCCAGCAGCGTAGATACGGGGGGTAGCTCCTACAATGAGCAGTTCTTC.

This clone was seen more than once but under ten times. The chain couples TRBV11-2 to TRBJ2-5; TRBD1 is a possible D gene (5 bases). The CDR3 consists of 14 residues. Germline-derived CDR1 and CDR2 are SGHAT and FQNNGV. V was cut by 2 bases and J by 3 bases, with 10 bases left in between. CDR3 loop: CASSLLLGEETQYF. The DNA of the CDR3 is TGTGCCAGCAGCTTACTGCTAGGGGAAGAGACCCAGTACTTC.

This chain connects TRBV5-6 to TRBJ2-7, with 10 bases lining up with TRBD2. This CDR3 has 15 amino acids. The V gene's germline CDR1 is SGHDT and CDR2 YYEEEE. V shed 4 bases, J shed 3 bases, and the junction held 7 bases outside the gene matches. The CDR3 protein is CASSTSSGGGYEQYF. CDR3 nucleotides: TGTGCCAGCAGCACCTCTAGCGGGGGCGGCTACGAGCAGTACTTC.

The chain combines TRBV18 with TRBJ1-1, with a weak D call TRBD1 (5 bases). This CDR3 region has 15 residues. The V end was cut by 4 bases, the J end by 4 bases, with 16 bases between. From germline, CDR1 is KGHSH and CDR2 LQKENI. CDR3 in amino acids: CASSHSPRGGTEAFF. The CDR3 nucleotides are TGTGCCAGCTCACATTCGCCCCGGGGGGGCACTGAAGCTTTCTTT.

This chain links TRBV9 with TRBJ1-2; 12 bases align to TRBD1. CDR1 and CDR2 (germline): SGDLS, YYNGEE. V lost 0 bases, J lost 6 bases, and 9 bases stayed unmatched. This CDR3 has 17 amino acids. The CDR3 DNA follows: TGTGCCAGCAGCGTAGGGGGTGCGGGACAGGGGGCACATGGCTACACCTTC. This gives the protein CASSVGGAGQGAHGYTF.

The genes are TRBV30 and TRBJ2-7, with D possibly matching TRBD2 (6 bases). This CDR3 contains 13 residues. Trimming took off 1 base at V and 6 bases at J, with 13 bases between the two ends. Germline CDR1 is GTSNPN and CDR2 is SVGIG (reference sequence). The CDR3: CAWSGQLGGEQYF. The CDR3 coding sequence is TGTGCCTGGAGTGGGCAGCTCGGGGGCGAGCAGTACTTC.

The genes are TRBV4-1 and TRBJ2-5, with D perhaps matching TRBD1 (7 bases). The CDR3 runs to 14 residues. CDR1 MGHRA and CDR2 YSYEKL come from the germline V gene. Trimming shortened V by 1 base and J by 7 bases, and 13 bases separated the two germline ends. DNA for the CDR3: TGCGCCAGCAGCCAAGGGCAGGGGGGAGGGACCCAGTACTTC. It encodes CASSQGQGGGTQYF.

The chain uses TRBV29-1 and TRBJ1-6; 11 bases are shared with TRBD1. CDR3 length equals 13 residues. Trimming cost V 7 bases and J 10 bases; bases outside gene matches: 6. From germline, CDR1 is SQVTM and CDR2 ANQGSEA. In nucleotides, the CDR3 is TGCAGCGCATGGACAGGGGGCGACTCACCCCTCCACTTT. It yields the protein CSAWTGGDSPLHF.

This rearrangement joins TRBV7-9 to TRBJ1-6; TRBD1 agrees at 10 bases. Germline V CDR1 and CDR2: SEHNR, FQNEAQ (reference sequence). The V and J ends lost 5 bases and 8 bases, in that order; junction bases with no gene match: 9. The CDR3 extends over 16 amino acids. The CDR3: CASSPYAGTGDSPLHF. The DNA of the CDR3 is TGTGCCAGCAGCCCCTACGCCGGGACAGGGGATTCACCCCTCCACTTT.

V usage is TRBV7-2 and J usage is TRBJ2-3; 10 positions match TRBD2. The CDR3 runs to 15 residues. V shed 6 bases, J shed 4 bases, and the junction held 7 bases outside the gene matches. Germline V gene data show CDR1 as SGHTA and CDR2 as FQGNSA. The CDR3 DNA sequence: TGTGCCAGCAGAGGGGGACTAGCGCGCGCAGATACGCAGTATTTT. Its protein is CASRGGLARADTQYF.

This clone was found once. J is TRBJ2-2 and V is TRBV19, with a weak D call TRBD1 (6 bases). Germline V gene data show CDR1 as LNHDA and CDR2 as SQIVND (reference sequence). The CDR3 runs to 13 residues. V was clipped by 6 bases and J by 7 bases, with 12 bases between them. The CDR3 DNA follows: TGTGCCAGTAGGCCAGGGACATTCGGGGAGCTGTTTTTT. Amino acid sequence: CASRPGTFGELFF.

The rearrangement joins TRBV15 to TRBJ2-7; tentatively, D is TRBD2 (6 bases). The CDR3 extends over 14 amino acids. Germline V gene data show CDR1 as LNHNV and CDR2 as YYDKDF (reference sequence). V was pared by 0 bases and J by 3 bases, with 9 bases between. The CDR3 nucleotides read TGTGCCACCAGCAGAGATGCTAGCGTCTACGAGCAGTACTTC. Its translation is CATSRDASVYEQYF. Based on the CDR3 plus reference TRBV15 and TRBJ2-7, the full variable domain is DAMVIQNPRYQVTQFGKPVTLSCSQTLNHNVMYWYQQKSSQAPKLLFHYYDKDFNNEADTPDNFQSRRPNTSFCFLDIRSPGLGDTAMYLCATSRDASVYEQYFGPGTRLTVT.

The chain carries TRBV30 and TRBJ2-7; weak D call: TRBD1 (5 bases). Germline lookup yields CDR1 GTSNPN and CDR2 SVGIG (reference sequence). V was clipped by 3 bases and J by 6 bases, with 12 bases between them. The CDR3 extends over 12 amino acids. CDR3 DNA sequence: TGTGCCTGGAGAGGAAGGGGTTTCGAGCAGTACTTC. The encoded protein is CAWRGRGFEQYF. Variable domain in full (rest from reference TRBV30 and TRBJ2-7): SQTIHQWPATLVQPVGSPLSLECTVEGTSNPNLYWYRQAAGRGLQLLFYSVGIGQISSEVPQNLSASRPQDRQFILSSKKLLLSDSGFYLCAWRGRGFEQYFGPGTRLTVT.

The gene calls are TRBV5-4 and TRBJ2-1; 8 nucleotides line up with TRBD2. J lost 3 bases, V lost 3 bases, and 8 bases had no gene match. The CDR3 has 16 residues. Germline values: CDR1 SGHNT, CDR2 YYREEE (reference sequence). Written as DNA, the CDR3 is TGTGCCAGCAGCTCGCTGGCGGGAGGAGTCTACAATGAGCAGTTCTTC. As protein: CASSSLAGGVYNEQFF.

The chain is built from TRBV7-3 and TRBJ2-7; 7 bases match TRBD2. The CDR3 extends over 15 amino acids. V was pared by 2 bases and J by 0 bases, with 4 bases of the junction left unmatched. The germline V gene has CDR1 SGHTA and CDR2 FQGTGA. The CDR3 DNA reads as TGTGCCAGCAGCTTAGGCGGGGGTTCCTCCTACGAGCAGTACTTC. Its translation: CASSLGGGSSYEQYF.

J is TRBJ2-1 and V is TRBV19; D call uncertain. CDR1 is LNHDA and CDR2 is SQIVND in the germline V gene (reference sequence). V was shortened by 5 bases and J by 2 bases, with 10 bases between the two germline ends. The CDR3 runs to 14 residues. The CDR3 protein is CASSAGGPYNEQFF. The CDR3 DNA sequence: TGTGCCAGTAGTGCCGGCGGTCCCTACAATGAGCAGTTCTTC.

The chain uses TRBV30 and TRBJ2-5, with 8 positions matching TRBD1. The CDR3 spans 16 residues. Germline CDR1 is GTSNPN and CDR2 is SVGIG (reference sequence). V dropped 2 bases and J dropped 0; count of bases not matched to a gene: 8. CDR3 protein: CAWSLIGDRYQETQYF. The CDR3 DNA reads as TGTGCCTGGAGTCTAATAGGGGACAGGTACCAAGAGACCCAGTACTTC.

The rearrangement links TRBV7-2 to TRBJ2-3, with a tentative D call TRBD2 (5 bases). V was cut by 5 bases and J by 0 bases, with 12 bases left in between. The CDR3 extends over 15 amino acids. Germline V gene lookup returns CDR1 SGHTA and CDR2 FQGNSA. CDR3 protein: CASSGSGASTDTQYF. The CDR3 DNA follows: TGTGCCAGCAGCGGCAGCGGAGCTAGCACAGATACGCAGTATTTT. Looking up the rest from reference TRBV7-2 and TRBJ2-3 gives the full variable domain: GAGVSQSPSNKVTEKGKDVELRCDPISGHTALYWYRQSLGQGLEFLIYFQGNSAPDKSGLPSDRFSAERTGGSVSTLTIQRTQQEDSAVYLCASSGSGASTDTQYFGPGTRLTVL.

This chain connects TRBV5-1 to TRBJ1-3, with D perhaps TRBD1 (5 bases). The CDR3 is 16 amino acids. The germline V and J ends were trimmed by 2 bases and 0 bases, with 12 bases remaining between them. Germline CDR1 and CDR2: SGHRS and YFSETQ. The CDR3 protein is CASSFQGTISGNTIYF. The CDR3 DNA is TGCGCCAGCAGCTTTCAGGGTACAATCTCTGGAAACACCATATATTTT.

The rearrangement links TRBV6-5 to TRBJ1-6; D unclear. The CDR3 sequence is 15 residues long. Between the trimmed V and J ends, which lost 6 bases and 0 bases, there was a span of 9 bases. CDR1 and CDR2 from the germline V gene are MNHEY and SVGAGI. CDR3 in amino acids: CASREMSSYNSPLHF. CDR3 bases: TGTGCCAGCAGGGAGATGAGCTCCTATAATTCACCCCTCCACTTT.

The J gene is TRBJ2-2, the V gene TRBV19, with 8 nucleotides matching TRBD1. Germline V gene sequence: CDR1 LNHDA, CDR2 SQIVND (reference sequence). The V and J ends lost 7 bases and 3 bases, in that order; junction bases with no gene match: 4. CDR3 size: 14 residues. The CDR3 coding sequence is TGTGCCAGTATTGGACAGGGTGACACCGGGGAGCTGTTTTTT. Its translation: CASIGQGDTGELFF.

The CDR3 loop reads CASSSSGTAGNTIYF. CDR3 bases: TGCGCCAGCAGCTCATCCGGGACAGCTGGAAACACCATATATTTT. This chain links TRBV5-1 with TRBJ1-3; TRBD1 matches at 7 bases. Germline V CDR1 and CDR2: SGHRS, YFSETQ. This CDR3 spans 15 amino acids. The V and J ends lost 3 bases and 2 bases, in that order; junction bases with no gene match: 5.

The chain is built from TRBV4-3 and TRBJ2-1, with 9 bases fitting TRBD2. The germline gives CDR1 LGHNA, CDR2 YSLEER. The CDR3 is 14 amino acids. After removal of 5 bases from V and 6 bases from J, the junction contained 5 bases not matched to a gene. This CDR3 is CASSSQRGVNEQFF. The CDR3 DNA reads TGCGCCAGCAGCTCCCAGCGGGGGGTCAATGAGCAGTTCTTC.

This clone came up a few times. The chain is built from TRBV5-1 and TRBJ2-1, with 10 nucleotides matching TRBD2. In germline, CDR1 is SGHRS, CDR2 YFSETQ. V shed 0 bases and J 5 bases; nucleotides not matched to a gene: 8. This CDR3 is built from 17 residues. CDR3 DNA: TGCGCCAGCAGCTTGGGGTGGCTAGCGGGAGCCCACAATGAGCAGTTCTTC. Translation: CASSLGWLAGAHNEQFF.

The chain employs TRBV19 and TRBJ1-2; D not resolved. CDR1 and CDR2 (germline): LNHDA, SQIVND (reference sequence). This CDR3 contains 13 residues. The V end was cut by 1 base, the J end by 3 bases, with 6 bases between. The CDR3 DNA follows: TGTGCCAGTAGTATAGCACAGTACTATGGCTACACCTTC. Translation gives CASSIAQYYGYTF.

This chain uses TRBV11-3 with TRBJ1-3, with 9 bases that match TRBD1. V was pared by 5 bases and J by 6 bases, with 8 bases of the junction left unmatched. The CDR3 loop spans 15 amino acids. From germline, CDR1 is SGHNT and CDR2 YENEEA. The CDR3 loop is CASSPRTGAVNTIYF. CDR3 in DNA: TGTGCCAGCAGCCCCCGGACAGGGGCGGTAAACACCATATATTTT.

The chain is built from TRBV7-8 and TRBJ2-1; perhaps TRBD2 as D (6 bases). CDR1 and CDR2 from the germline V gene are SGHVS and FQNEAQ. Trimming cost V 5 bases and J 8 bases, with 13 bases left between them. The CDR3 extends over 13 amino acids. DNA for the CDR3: TGTGCCAGCAGCCTCCGACTAGTCGATGAGCAGTTCTTC. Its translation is CASSLRLVDEQFF.

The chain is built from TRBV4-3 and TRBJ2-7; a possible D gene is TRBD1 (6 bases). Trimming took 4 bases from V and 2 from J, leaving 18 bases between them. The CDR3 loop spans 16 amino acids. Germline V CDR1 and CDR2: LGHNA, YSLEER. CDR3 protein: CASSPGTGQKAYEQYF. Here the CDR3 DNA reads TGCGCCAGCAGCCCTGGTACGGGACAAAAGGCCTACGAGCAGTACTTC.